Below are 11 T cell receptor beta chains sequenced from a single sample in a study of T cell changes during pregnancy in multiple sclerosis. TCRdb's table, derived via immunoSEQ multiplex PCR, lists solely in-frame clones and lacks some. Counted here are 45,000 to 60,000 clones, 75% to 90% occurring once; the ten biggest clones make up around 8%. The sequences come from CD8+ T cells from peripheral blood mononuclear cells, collected in the second trimester of pregnancy. Every receptor here comes from a female donor with multiple sclerosis, enrolled in a pregnancy study.

V and J are TRBV7-3 and TRBJ1-2, with a weak D call TRBD1 (5 bases). V lost 2 bases to trimming and J lost 8 bases, with 12 bases between them. The CDR3 length is 13 residues. The germline gives CDR1 SGHTA, CDR2 FQGTGA. The CDR3 DNA reads TGTGCCAGCAGCTTAGGGGGGGTAGAGGGCTACACCTTC. It codes for CASSLGGVEGYTF.

The CDR3 reads CASSLGQGNTGELFF. CDR3 coding DNA: TGCGCCAGCAGCTTGGGCCAGGGAAACACCGGGGAGCTGTTTTTT. The chain couples TRBV5-1 to TRBJ2-2; D perhaps matches TRBD1 (5 bases). Germline values: CDR1 SGHRS, CDR2 YFSETQ. Trimming took off 0 bases at V and 2 bases at J, with 8 bases between the two ends. The CDR3 is 15 amino acids.

The chain combines TRBV11-2 with TRBJ2-1; possible D gene TRBD1, 6 bases. Germline V CDR1 and CDR2: SGHAT, FQNNGV. Trimming left V 1 base short and J 9 bases short, with 13 bases between. The CDR3 consists of 14 residues. As DNA, the CDR3 is TGTGCCAGCAGCTTAGTAGGACAGCCTGCTGAGCAGTTCTTC. Translating it yields CASSLVGQPAEQFF.

This sequence joins TRBV6-1 and TRBJ2-3; 12 bases align to TRBD2. This CDR3 has 15 residues. Germline lookup yields CDR1 MNHNS and CDR2 SASEGT. After removal of 5 bases from V and 3 bases from J, the junction contained 3 bases not matched to a gene. This CDR3 is CASSRTSGETDTQYF. The DNA of the CDR3 is TGTGCCAGCAGTCGGACTAGCGGGGAAACAGATACGCAGTATTTT.

In this sample, this clone turned up once. The chain has TRBV7-6 and TRBJ2-5, with TRBD2 matching 10 bases. CDR1 is SGHVS, CDR2 FNYEAQ, per germline. The CDR3 has 17 residues. The J segment lost 0 bases and the V segment lost 1 base, leaving 5 bases of the junction unmatched. CDR3 in DNA: TGTGCCAGCAGCTTAGTCACTAGCGGGGCAAACCAAGAGACCCAGTACTTC. Its protein is CASSLVTSGANQETQYF. Drawing the rest from reference TRBV7-6 and TRBJ2-5, the complete variable domain is GAGVSQSPRYKVTKRGQDVALRCDPISGHVSLYWYRQALGQGPEFLTYFNYEAQQDKSGLPNDRFSAERPEGSISTLTIQRTEQRDSAMYRCASSLVTSGANQETQYFGPGTRLLVL.

J is TRBJ2-1 and V is TRBV19; 7 bases map to TRBD1. The CDR3 runs 16 residues. V lost 7 bases to trimming and J lost 3 bases; unmatched junction nucleotides: 12. Germline values: CDR1 LNHDA, CDR2 SQIVND (reference sequence). CDR3 in DNA: TGTGCCAGTACCCAACTCGTAGGGGGCAACTACAATGAGCAGTTCTTC. Translated: CASTQLVGGNYNEQFF.

The rearrangement uses TRBV7-6 and TRBJ2-7; 13 bases line up with TRBD2. The CDR3 is 15 amino acids. The V gene's germline CDR1 is SGHVS and CDR2 FNYEAQ. Germline trimming cut 5 bases from V and 3 bases from J; bases unmatched to any gene: 4. DNA of the CDR3: TGTGCCAGCAGCCTCACTAGCGGGGGGGACTACGAGCAGTACTTC. This translates into CASSLTSGGDYEQYF.

The CDR3 nucleotides are TGTGCCAGCAGCTTAAGACAGGGGGGCGGGCGCAATGAGCAGTTCTTC. This gives the protein CASSLRQGGGRNEQFF. The V call is TRBV11-3, the J call TRBJ2-1; 9 bases map to TRBD1. Germline CDR1 SGHNT, CDR2 YENEEA. V was pared by 2 bases and J by 6 bases, with 8 bases of the junction left unmatched. The CDR3 spans 16 residues.

This rearrangement joins TRBV2 to TRBJ1-2; 7 bases are a match to TRBD1. CDR1 is SNHLY and CDR2 is FYNNEI in the germline V gene. This CDR3 spans 17 amino acids. Trimming removed 6 bases from V and 8 bases from J; junction bases left unmatched: 21. CDR3 sequence (DNA): TGTGCCAGCAGCCAAATGGGGGCCTTGGAGGGGGCCAAAGGCTACACCTTC. It encodes CASSQMGALEGAKGYTF.

V is TRBV4-2 and J is TRBJ1-5; TRBD1 aligns across 7 bases. V shed 3 bases and J 2 bases; nucleotides not matched to a gene: 4. Germline-derived CDR1 and CDR2 are LGHNA and YNFKEQ. The CDR3 is 15 amino acids. DNA for the CDR3: TGTGCCAGCAGCCAGAACAGGGGTCGCAATCAGCCCCAGCATTTT. As protein: CASSQNRGRNQPQHF.

The V and J genes are TRBV29-1 and TRBJ1-2, with unresolved D. The germline V gene has CDR1 SQVTM and CDR2 ANQGSEA. CDR3 size: 14 residues. Deletions cut 2 bases from V and 3 bases from J, with 13 bases between. In DNA, the CDR3 is TGCAGCGTTGAAATGCCGGGATCCGACTATGGCTACACCTTC. Protein product: CSVEMPGSDYGYTF.